The T cell receptor (beta chain) described here comes from a study of cytomegalovirus exposure and HLA in healthy donors. Overall study findings and caveats: Associated with cytomegalovirus, according to the listing, were approximately 160 TCR beta chains.

V gave up 1 base and J gave up 0 bases; unmatched junction bases: 5. From germline, CDR1 is SGHRS and CDR2 YFSETQ. The CDR3 runs 16 residues. About this clone: What it recognizes is unknown.

Generated by immunoSEQ multiplex PCR, the TCRdb table keeps only in-frame clones and is missing some. The sample shows approximately 200,000 clones, about 79% of them seen only once. The origin of this receptor is a woman aged 30 to 39 in good health and CMV-seropositive. The chain has TRBV5-1 and TRBJ2-5; 8 bases map to TRBD2. Source material: PBMCs. CDR3 DNA: TGCGCCAGCAGCTTGATTTTAGCGGGATACCAAGAGACCCAGTACTTC. Its translation: CASSLILAGYQETQYF.